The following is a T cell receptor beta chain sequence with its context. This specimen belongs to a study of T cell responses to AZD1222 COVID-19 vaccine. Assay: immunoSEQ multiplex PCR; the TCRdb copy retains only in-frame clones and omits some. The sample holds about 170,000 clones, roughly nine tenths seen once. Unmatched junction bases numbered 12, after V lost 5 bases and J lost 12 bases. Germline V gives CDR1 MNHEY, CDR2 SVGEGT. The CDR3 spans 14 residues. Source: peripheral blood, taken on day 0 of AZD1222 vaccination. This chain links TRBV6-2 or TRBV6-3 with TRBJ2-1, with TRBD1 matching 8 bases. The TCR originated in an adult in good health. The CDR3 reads CASSQGQGRQGQFF. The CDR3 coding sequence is TGTGCCAGCAGTCAAGGACAGGGTCGACAGGGGCAGTTCTTC.